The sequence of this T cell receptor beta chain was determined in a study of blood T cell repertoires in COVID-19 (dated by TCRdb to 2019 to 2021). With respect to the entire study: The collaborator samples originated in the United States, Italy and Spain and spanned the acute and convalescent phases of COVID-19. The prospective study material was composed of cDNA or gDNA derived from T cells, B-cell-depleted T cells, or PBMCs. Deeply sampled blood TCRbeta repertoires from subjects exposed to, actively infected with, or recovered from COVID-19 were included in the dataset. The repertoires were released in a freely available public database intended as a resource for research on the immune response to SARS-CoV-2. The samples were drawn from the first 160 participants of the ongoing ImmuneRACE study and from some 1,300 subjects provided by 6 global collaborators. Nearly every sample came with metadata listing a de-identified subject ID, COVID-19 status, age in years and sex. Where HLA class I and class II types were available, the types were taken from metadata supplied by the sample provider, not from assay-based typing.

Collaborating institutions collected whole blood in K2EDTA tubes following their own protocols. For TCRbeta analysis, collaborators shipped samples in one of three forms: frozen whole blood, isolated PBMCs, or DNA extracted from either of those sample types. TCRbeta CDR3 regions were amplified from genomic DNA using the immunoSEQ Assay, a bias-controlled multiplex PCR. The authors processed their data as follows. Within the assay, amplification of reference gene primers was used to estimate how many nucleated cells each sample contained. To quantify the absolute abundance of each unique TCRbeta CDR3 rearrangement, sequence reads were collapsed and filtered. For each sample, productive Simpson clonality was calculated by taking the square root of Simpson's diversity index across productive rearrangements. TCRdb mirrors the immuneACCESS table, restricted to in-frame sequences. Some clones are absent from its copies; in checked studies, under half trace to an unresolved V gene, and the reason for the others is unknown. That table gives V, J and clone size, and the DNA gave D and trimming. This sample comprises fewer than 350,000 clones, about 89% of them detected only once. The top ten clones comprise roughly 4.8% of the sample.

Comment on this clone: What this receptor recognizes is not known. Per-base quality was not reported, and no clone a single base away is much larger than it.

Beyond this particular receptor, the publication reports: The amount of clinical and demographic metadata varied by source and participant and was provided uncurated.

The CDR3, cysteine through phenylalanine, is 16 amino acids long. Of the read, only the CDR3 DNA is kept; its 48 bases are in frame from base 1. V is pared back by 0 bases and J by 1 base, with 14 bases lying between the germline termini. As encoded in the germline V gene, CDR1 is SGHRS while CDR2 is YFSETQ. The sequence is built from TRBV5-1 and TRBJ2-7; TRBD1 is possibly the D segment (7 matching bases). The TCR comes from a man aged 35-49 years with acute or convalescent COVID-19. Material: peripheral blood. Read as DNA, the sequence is TGCGCCAGCAGCTTGGCGGTCGGGGGACAGTCCTACGAGCAGTACTTC. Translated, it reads CASSLAVGGQSYEQYF.